The sequence of this T cell receptor (beta chain) was determined in a study of molecular identifiers for immune sequencing clone quantification. Across the study: Sequencing covered four of five parts into which replicate RNA from around 20,000 or 100,000 naive CD8 cells was split.

This clonotype was observed many times. MiXCR, applied by TCRdb to the PCR reads, yields one record per CDR3 protein. The sample records approximately 550,000 distinct CDR3 sequences, about 22% being singletons. With V trimmed by 5 bases and J by 2 bases, 8 bases remained unmatched. The CDR3 consists of 16 residues. The germline V gene encodes CDR1 SEHNR and CDR2 FQNEAQ (reference sequence). The receptor was derived from a human donor in good health. Some libraries in this study had Jurkat cell RNA spiked in. Source material: naive CD8+ T cells from blood, with Jurkat cell RNA spiked in. Subset reported: FACS-sorted CD8+CD4-CCR7+CD45RA+ naive T cells. This sequence joins TRBV7-9 and TRBJ2-3; TRBD2 aligns across 9 bases. The CDR3 spells CASSPRLAENTDTQYF. In nucleotides, the CDR3 is TGTGCCAGCAGCCCTCGACTAGCGGAAAACACAGATACGCAGTATTTT.